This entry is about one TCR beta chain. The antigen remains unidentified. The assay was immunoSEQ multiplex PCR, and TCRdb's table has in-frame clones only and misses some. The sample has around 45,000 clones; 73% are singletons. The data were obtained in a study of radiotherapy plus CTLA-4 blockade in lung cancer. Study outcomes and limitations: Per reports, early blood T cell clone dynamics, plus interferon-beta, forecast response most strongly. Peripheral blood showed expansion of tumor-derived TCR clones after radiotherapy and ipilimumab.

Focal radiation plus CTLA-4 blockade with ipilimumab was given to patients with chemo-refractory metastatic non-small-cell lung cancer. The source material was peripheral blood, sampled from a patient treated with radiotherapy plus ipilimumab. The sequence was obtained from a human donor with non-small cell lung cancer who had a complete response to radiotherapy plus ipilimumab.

In DNA, the CDR3 is TGTGCCAGCAGCCAATCAGTCGGGGTGTATGGCTACACCTTC. Protein sequence: CASSQSVGVYGYTF. The chain carries TRBV16 and TRBJ1-2; D is unresolved. Germline values: CDR1 KGHSY, CDR2 FQNENV. V was pared by 0 bases and J by 5 bases, with 10 bases between. The CDR3 runs 14 residues.